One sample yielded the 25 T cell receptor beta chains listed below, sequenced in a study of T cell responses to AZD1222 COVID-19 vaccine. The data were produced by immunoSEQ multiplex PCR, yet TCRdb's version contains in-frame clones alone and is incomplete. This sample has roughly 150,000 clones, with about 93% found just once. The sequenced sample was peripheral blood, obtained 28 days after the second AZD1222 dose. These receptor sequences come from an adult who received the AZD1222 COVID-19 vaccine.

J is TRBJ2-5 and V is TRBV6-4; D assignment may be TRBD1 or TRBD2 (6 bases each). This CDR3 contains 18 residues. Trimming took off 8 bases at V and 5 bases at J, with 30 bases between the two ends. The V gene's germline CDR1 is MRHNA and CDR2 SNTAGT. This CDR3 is CASAFPCGTWLEGETQYF. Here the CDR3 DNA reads TGTGCCAGCGCCTTCCCCTGCGGGACATGGCTTGAAGGGGAGACCCAGTACTTC.

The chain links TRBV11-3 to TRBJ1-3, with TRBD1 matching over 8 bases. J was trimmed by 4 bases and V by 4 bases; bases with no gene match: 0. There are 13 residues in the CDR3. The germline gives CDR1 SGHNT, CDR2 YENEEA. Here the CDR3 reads CASSWDRGNTIYF. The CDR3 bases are TGTGCCAGCAGCTGGGACAGGGGAAACACCATATATTTT.

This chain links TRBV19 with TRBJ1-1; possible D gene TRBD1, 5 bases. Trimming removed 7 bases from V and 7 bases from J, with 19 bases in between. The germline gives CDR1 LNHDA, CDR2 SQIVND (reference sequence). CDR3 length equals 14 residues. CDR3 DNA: TGTGCCAGTACCCCCCGGCAGGGATTGGGTGAAGCTTTCTTT. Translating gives CASTPRQGLGEAFF.

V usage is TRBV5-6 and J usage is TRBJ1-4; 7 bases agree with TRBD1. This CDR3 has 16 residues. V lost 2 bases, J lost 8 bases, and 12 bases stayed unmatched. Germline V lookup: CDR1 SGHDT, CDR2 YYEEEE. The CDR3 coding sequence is TGTGCCAGCAGCTTAAGCACAGGGGTGGAAGGCGAAAAACTGTTTTTT. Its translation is CASSLSTGVEGEKLFF.

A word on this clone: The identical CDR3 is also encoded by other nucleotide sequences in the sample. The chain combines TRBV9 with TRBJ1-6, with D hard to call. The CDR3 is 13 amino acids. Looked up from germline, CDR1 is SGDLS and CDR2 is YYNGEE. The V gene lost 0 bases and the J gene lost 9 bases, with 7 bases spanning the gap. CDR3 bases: TGTGCCAGCAGCGTAGAGGTGGGTTCACCCCTCCACTTT. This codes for CASSVEVGSPLHF.

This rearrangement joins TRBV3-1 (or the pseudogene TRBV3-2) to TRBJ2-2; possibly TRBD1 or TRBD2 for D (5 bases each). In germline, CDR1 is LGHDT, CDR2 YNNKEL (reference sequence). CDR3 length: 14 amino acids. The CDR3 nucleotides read TGTGCACCGGGGCTGAAATCCAACACCGGGGAGCTGTTTTTT. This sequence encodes CAPGLKSNTGELFF.

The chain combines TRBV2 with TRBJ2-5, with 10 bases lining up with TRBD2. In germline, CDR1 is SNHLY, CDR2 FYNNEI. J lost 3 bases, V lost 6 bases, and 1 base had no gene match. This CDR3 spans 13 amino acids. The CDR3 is CASSGLAEETQYF. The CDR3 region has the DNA TGTGCCAGCAGCGGACTAGCGGAAGAGACCCAGTACTTC.

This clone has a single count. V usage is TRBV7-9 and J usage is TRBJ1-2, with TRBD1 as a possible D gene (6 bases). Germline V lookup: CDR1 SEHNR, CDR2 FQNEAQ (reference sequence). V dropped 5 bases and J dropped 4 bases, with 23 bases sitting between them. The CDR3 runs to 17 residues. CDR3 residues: CASSQPDNREGSYGYTF. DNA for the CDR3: TGTGCCAGCAGCCAACCAGACAACAGGGAAGGGAGCTATGGCTACACCTTC.

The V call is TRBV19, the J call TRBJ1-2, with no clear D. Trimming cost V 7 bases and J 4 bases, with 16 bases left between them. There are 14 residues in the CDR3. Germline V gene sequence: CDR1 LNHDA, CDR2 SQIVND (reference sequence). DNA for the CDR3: TGTGCCAGTAAGTTCGTTGGGGTCGGCTATGGCTACACCTTC. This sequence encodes CASKFVGVGYGYTF.

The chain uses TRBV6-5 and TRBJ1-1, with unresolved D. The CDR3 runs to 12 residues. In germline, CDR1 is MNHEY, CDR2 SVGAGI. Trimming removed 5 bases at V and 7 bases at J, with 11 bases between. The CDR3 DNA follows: TGTGCCAGCAGTCCCTCCGGAAATGAAGCTTTCTTT. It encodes CASSPSGNEAFF.

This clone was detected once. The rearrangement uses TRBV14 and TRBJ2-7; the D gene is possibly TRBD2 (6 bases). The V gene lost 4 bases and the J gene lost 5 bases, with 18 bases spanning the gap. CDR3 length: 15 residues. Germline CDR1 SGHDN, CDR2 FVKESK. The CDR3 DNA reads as TGTGCCAGCAGCCCTACCGGGGGTTGGGTCCACGAGCAGTACTTC. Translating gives CASSPTGGWVHEQYF.

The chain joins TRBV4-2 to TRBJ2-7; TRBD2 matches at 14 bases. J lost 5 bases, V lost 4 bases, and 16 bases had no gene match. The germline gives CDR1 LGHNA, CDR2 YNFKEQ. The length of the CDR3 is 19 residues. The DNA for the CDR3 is TGTGCCAGCAGCCCTTCCGGACTAGCGGGGGGCGTCCGAATCCACGAGCAGTACTTC. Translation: CASSPSGLAGGVRIHEQYF.

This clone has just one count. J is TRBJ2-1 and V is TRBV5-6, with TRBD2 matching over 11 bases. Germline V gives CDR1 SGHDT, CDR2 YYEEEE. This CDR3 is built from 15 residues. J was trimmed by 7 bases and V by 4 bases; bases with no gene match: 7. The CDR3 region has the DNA TGTGCCAGCAGCCCTCCTAGCGGGGGGTATAATGAGCAGTTCTTC. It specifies CASSPPSGGYNEQFF.

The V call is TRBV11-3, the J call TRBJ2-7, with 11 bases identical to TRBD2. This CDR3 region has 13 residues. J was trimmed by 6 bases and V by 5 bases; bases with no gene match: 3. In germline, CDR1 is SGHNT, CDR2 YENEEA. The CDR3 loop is CASSHGTSGEQYF. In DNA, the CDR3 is TGTGCCAGCAGCCACGGGACTAGCGGCGAGCAGTACTTC.

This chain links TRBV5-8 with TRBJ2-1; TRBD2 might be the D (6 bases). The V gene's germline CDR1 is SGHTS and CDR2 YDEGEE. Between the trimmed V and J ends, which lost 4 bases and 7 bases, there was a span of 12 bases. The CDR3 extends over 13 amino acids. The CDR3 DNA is TGTGCCAGCAGCCTATATCGGGGGAATGAGCAGTTCTTC. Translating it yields CASSLYRGNEQFF.

For the CDR3, the DNA is TGCGCCAGCAGCCAAGTCCAGCGTCCCTACAATGAGCAGTTCTTC. It is translated as CASSQVQRPYNEQFF. The rearrangement uses TRBV4-3 and TRBJ2-1, with no clear D. Germline values: CDR1 LGHNA, CDR2 YSLEER. This CDR3 is 15 amino acids long. Trimming took 1 base from V and 2 from J, leaving 9 bases between them.

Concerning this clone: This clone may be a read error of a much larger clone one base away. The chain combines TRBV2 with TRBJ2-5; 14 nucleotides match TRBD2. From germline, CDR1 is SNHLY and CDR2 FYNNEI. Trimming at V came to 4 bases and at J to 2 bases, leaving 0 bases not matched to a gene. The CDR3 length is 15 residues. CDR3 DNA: TGTGCCAGCAGTGGACTAGCGGGGGGGCAAGAGACCCAGTACTTC. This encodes CASSGLAGGQETQYF. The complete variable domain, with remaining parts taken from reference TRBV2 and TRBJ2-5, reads EPEVTQTPSHQVTQMGQEVILRCVPISNHLYFYWYRQILGQKVEFLVSFYNNEISEKSEIFDDQFSVERPDGSNFTLKIRSTKLEDSAMYFCASSGLAGGQETQYFGPGTRLLVL.

CDR3 sequence (DNA): TGTGCCAGTAGTAACACGCCGAGCAGCGAGCAGTACTTC. Its protein product is CASSNTPSSEQYF. This chain links TRBV19 with TRBJ2-7, with D hard to call. The CDR3 length is 13 residues. Trimming cost V 4 bases and J 6 bases, with 13 bases left between them. Germline loops: CDR1 LNHDA, CDR2 SQIVND (reference sequence).

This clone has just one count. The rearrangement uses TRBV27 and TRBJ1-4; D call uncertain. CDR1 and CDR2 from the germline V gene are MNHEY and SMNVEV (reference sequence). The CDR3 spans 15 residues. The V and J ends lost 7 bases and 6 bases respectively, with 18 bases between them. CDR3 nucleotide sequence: TGTGCCAGCAACACAAGGTGGGGTAGCGATGAAAAACTGTTTTTT. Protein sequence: CASNTRWGSDEKLFF.

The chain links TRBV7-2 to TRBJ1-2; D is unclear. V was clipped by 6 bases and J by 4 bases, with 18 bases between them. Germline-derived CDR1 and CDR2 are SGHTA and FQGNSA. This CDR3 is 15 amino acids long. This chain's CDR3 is CASREDPGAAYGYTF. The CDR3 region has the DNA TGTGCCAGCAGAGAAGACCCGGGAGCCGCCTATGGCTACACCTTC. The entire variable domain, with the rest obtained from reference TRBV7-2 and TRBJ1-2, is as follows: GAGVSQSPSNKVTEKGKDVELRCDPISGHTALYWYRQSLGQGLEFLIYFQGNSAPDKSGLPSDRFSAERTGGSVSTLTIQRTQQEDSAVYLCASREDPGAAYGYTFGSGTRLTVV.

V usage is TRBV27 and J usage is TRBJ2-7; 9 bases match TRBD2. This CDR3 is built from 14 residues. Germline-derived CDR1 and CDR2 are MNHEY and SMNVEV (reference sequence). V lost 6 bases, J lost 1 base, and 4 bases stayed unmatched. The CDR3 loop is CASRAGGGSYEQYF. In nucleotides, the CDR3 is TGTGCCAGCAGAGCGGGGGGCGGTTCCTACGAGCAGTACTTC.

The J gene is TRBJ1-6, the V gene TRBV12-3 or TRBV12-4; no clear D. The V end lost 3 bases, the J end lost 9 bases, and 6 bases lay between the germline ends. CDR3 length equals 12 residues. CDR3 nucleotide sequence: TGTGCCAGCAGTTTGGAAGTTTCACCCCTCCACTTT. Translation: CASSLEVSPLHF.

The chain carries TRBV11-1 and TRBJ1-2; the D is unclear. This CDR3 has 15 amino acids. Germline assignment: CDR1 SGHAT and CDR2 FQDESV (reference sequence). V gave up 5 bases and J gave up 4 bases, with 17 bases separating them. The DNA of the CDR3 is TGTGCCAGCAGCCTAGGACCTGCAACGCCCTATGGCTACACCTTC. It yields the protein CASSLGPATPYGYTF.

The CDR3 reads CASSYVPEMNTEAFF. The CDR3 DNA reads TGTGCCAGCAGTTACGTCCCAGAGATGAACACTGAAGCTTTCTTT. The chain combines TRBV6-5 with TRBJ1-1; no clear D. V lost 2 bases and J lost 0, with 10 bases in between. This CDR3 is built from 15 residues. Germline values: CDR1 MNHEY, CDR2 SVGAGI.

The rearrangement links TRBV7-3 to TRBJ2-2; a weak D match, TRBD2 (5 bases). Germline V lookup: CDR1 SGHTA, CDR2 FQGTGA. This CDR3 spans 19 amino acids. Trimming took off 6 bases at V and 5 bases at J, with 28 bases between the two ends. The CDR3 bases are TGTGCCAGCAGTCGTAGAGGATTAGGACCCCCGGGCGGGACCGGGGAGCTGTTTTTT. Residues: CASSRRGLGPPGGTGELFF.